This T cell receptor beta chain is drawn from a study of cytomegalovirus exposure and HLA in healthy donors. Both 60 Vbeta primers and 13 Jbeta primers went into the PCR. Sequencing used immunoSEQ multiplex PCR; TCRdb keeps in-frame clones, though not all of them. This table holds about 110,000 clones, over 70% found once. The CDR3 is 13 amino acids. V was cut by 5 bases and J by 7 bases, with 15 bases left in between. Germline V gives CDR1 SGHVS, CDR2 FQNEAQ. The specimen was PBMCs. This TCR came from a man between 25 and 39 years old in good health and CMV-seronegative. The chain recombines TRBV7-8 with TRBJ2-7; TRBD2 might be the D (6 bases). CDR3 protein: CASSLVEGWEQYF. The CDR3 DNA reads TGTGCCAGCAGCCTAGTGGAGGGCTGGGAGCAGTACTTC.